This TCR beta chain comes out of a study of T cells in tuberculosis. Only one count was recorded for this clone. The table came from immunoSEQ multiplex PCR; TCRdb's copy has only in-frame clones and leaves some out. The profile shows about 37,000 clones, about 91% of them singletons. Time point here: new active TB diagnosis, blood taken before or within 7 days of starting treatment. The source was PBMCs, collected at tuberculosis diagnosis. The receptor comes from an adult with tuberculosis.

DNA for the CDR3: TGTGCCAGCAGCTCTAAGACGGGAGGAAACACCATATATTTT. Protein sequence: CASSSKTGGNTIYF. The V and J genes are TRBV5-4 and TRBJ1-3; no reliable D call. V was trimmed by 3 bases and J by 4 bases, leaving 11 bases between them. CDR1 is SGHNT, CDR2 YYREEE, per germline (reference sequence). The CDR3 has 14 amino acids. Looking up the rest from reference TRBV5-4 and TRBJ1-3 gives the full variable domain: ETGVTQSPTHLIKTRGQQVTLRCSSQSGHNTVSWYQQALGQGPQFIFQYYREEENGRGNFPPRFSGLQFPNYSSELNVNALELDDSALYLCASSSKTGGNTIYFGEGSWLTVV.